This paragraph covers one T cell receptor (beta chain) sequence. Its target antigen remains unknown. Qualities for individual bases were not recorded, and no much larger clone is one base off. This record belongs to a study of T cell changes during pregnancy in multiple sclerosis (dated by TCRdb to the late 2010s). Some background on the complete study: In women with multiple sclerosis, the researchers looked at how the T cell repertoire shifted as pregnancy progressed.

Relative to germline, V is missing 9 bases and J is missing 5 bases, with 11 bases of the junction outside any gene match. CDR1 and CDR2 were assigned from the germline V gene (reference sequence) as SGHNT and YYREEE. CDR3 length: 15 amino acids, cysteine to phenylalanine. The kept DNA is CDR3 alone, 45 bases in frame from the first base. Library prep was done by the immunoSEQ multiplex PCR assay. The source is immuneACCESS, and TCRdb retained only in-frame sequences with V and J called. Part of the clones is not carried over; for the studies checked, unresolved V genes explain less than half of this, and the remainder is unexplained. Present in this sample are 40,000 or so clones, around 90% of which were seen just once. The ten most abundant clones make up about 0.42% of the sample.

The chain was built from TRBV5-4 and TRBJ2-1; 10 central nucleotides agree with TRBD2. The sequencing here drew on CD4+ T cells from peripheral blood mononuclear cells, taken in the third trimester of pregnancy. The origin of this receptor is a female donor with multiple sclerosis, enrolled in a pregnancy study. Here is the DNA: TGTGCCACCTCCCATCCAGGACTAGCGGACAATGAGCAGTTCTTC. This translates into CATSHPGLADNEQFF. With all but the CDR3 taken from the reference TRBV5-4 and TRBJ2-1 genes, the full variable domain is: ETGVTQSPTHLIKTRGQQVTLRCSSQSGHNTVSWYQQALGQGPQFIFQYYREEENGRGNFPPRFSGLQFPNYSSELNVNALELDDSALYLCATSHPGLADNEQFFGPGTRLTVL.